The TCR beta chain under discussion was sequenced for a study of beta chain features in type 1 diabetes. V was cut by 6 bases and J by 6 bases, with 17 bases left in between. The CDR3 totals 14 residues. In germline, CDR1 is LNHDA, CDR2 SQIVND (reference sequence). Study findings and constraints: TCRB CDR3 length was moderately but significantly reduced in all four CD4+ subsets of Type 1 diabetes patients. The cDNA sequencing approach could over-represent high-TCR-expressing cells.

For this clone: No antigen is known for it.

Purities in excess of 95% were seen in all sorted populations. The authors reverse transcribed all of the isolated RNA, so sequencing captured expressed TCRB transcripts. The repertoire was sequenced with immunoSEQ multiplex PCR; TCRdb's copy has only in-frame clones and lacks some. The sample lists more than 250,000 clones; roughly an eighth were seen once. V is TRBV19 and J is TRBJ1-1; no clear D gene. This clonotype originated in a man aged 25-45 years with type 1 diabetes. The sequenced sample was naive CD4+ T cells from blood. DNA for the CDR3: TGTGCCAGTAGCCTGGCACCGAGGAGACCTGAAGCTTTCTTT. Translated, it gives CASSLAPRRPEAFF.